The T cell receptor beta chain described here comes from a study of blood T cell repertoires in COVID-19. Study-level information: Sources were T cells, B-cell-depleted T cells, or PBMCs; the material itself was cDNA or gDNA.

TCRdb's table, derived via immunoSEQ multiplex PCR, lists solely in-frame clones and lacks some. The table shows roughly 300,000 clones, with 70% to 90% occurring only once. The study recruited people aged 18 to 89 years across about two dozen US areas. CDR1 is SEHNR and CDR2 is FQNEAQ in the germline V gene (reference sequence). Trimming took off 1 base at V and 2 bases at J, with 5 bases between the two ends. The CDR3 has 13 residues. The chain recombines TRBV7-9 with TRBJ1-1; D call uncertain. The receptor was derived from a woman aged 25 to 45 who had recovered from COVID-19. The specimen sequenced was PBMCs or T cells enriched from blood (not recorded which). The CDR3 nucleotides are TGTGCCAGCAGCTTAGGTACTAACACTGAAGCTTTCTTT. This translates into CASSLGTNTEAFF.